This TCR beta chain derives from a study of vaccination and CD4 T cells after COVID-19. About the study: Cultures serving as controls received a peptide pool (CEFX or HIV-1 Nef) or no peptide.

The CDR3 consists of 14 residues. Germline-derived CDR1 and CDR2 are MDHEN and SYDVKM. Trimming removed 5 bases at V and 5 bases at J, with 12 bases between. The Oncomine TCR Beta short-read assay was what sequenced the DNA obtained from cultured CD4+ T cells. Genomic DNA was isolated from CD4+ T cells that had been cultured. TCRdb reanalysed the PCR reads using MiXCR and keeps one entry per CDR3 protein. The table lists some 17,000 distinct CDR3 sequences, approximately 50% of them singletons. Study-wide results and limits: For SARS-CoV-2-reactive clonotypes, the median went from around 20 to 38, a nonsignificant increase.

Time point denoted: late sampling 161 to 241 days after vaccination in a few convalescent patients. The sample's treatment: roughly 11-day PBMC culture with coronavirus spike peptide pools or control peptides (ViraFEST assay). Positive PCR dates spanned March to December 2020, predating US Alpha, Beta and Delta variants. With respect to this clonotype: Antigen specificity is unknown.

The rearrangement joins TRBV28 to TRBJ1-4; D unresolved. This sequence originates from a human donor who had recovered from COVID-19. The specimen was CD4+ T cells from blood, cultured in vitro, collected about 7 months after SARS-CoV-2 vaccination. As DNA, the CDR3 is TGTGCCAGCAGTGAGGGAACCCCGAATGAAAAACTGTTTTTT. It is translated as CASSEGTPNEKLFF.